This T cell receptor beta chain was captured by sequencing in a study of blood T cells in healthy people across ages. V was clipped by 2 bases and J by 1 base, with 8 bases between them. The CDR3 covers 14 residues. Germline V lookup: CDR1 SGHTA, CDR2 FQGNSA. PCR was performed a second time for 7 to 11 cycles using a sample-barcoded 5' primer and a J-beta primer mix. TCRdb recomputed calls from the 5' RACE reads with MiXCR, one row per CDR3 protein. The sample lists 1.5 million to 2 million distinct CDR3 sequences, roughly 52% occurring once. Material for sequencing was blood. The sequence derives from a woman in her 40s in good health. The chain has TRBV7-2 and TRBJ2-5; D is ambiguous. For the CDR3, the DNA is TGTGCCAGCAGCTTAAGCTTATCCCAAGAGACCCAGTACTTC. Protein product: CASSLSLSQETQYF.